A single sample is the source of the 14 T cell receptor beta chains below, sequenced in a study of PD-1 blockade in classical Hodgkin lymphoma. Every patient experienced relapse after autologous stem cell transplantation, and brentuximab vedotin exposure varied. By magnetic negative selection, CD4+ T cells were purified from thawed PBMCs. Here immunoSEQ multiplex PCR was the method, and the copy in TCRdb shows in-frame clones only, minus some. This sample has 4,400 or so clones, with about 87% found just once. The source material was CD4+ T cells from blood, sampled at baseline. The receptors shown here come from a human donor with classical Hodgkin lymphoma.

The rearrangement joins TRBV5-1 to TRBJ2-7; a weak D match, TRBD2 (5 bases). The germline V and J ends were trimmed by 0 bases and 6 bases, with 7 bases remaining between them. This CDR3 contains 12 residues. Germline-derived CDR1 and CDR2 are SGHRS and YFSETQ. CDR3 protein: CASSLDRGEQYF. CDR3 bases: TGCGCCAGCAGCTTGGATCGGGGCGAGCAGTACTTC. The complete variable domain, with remaining parts taken from reference TRBV5-1 and TRBJ2-7, reads KAGVTQTPRYLIKTRGQQVTLSCSPISGHRSVSWYQQTPGQGLQFLFEYFSETQRNKGNFPGRFSGRQFSNSRSEMNVSTLELGDSALYLCASSLDRGEQYFGPGTRLTVT.

The chain is built from TRBV30 and TRBJ2-5, with no clear D. This CDR3 has 13 amino acids. The germline gives CDR1 GTSNPN, CDR2 SVGIG (reference sequence). The V and J ends lost 1 base and 14 bases respectively, with 20 bases between them. The CDR3 sequence is CAWSGHRAPPFYF. CDR3 nucleotide sequence: TGTGCCTGGAGTGGTCACCGGGCCCCTCCATTTTACTTC.

The rearrangement links TRBV19 to TRBJ1-3, with D uncertain. The V end lost 3 bases, the J end lost 7 bases, and 4 bases lay between the germline ends. Germline V gene data show CDR1 as LNHDA and CDR2 as SQIVND (reference sequence). The CDR3 is 11 amino acids. CDR3 nucleotides: TGTGCCAGTAGTATCGGGAACACCATATATTTT. Encoded protein: CASSIGNTIYF.

The chain has TRBV11-1 and TRBJ1-3, with a weak D call TRBD1 (5 bases). The V end was cut by 3 bases, the J end by 0 bases, with 6 bases between. The length of the CDR3 is 14 residues. Per the germline V gene, CDR1 is SGHAT and CDR2 is FQDESV (reference sequence). CDR3 in DNA: TGTGCCAGCAGCTTCAGGGCCTCTGGAAACACCATATATTTT. Amino acid sequence: CASSFRASGNTIYF.

The chain has TRBV10-2 and TRBJ2-5; the D gene is possibly TRBD2 (6 bases). Germline assignment: CDR1 WSHSY and CDR2 SAAADI. Trimming left V 10 bases short and J 1 base short, with 28 bases between. CDR3 length: 18 residues. Written as DNA, the CDR3 is TGCGCCACCTCCCCATTTGGTAGCGGACTACCATTCCAAGAGACCCAGTACTTC. Protein: CATSPFGSGLPFQETQYF.

The gene calls are TRBV9 and TRBJ2-3; 13 bases are a match to TRBD2. The germline gives CDR1 SGDLS, CDR2 YYNGEE. J lost 6 bases, V lost 2 bases, and 3 bases had no gene match. The CDR3 spans 15 residues. CDR3 sequence (DNA): TGTGCCAGCAGCGTCACTAGCGGGGGGGCGGATACGCAGTATTTT. It codes for CASSVTSGGADTQYF.

The chain has TRBV9 and TRBJ2-1; 12 bases agree with TRBD2. This CDR3 contains 16 residues. V lost 2 bases, J lost 6 bases, and 6 bases stayed unmatched. Germline V CDR1 and CDR2: SGDLS, YYNGEE. The CDR3 spells CASSVTSGGPRNEQFF. The CDR3 DNA follows: TGTGCCAGCAGCGTCACTAGCGGGGGGCCGCGCAATGAGCAGTTCTTC.

The V call is TRBV18, the J call TRBJ2-1; 10 bases map to TRBD1. V was clipped by 5 bases and J by 1 base; unmatched bases: 5. The CDR3 contains 16 residues. Per germline, CDR1 KGHSH and CDR2 LQKENI. The CDR3 DNA reads TGTGCCAGCTCAGCCGGGACAGGGGATTCCTACAATGAGCAGTTCTTC. Its protein is CASSAGTGDSYNEQFF. The whole variable domain, remainder taken from reference TRBV18 and TRBJ2-1, is NAGVMQNPRHLVRRRGQEARLRCSPMKGHSHVYWYRQLPEEGLKFMVYLQKENIIDESGMPKERFSAEFPKEGPSILRIQQVVRGDSAAYFCASSAGTGDSYNEQFFGPGTRLTVL.

CDR3 DNA: TGTGCCATCAGTGAGCAAAATCAGCCCCAGCATTTT. This gives the protein CAISEQNQPQHF. This chain uses TRBV10-3 with TRBJ1-5; D gene unclear. From germline, CDR1 is ENHRY and CDR2 SYGVKD. Trimming pared 2 bases from V and 4 bases from J, leaving 3 bases between. The CDR3 spans 12 residues.

The rearrangement links TRBV6-6 to TRBJ1-1, with D unclear. Trimming removed 5 bases at V and 7 bases at J, with 17 bases between. The germline V gene has CDR1 MNHNY and CDR2 SVGAGI (reference sequence). The length of the CDR3 is 14 residues. DNA for the CDR3: TGTGCCAGCAGTCACCCTAGGGAAGAGGTTGAAGCTTTCTTT. Its translation: CASSHPREEVEAFF.

V gene TRBV5-1 combines with J gene TRBJ2-2; no definite D call. The V and J ends lost 0 bases and 4 bases respectively, with 19 bases between them. This CDR3 has 18 amino acids. The germline CDR1 and CDR2 sequences are SGHRS and YFSETQ. Written as DNA, the CDR3 is TGCGCCAGCAGCTTGGCCCGGTGGTGGGATGAGAGCACCGGGGAGCTGTTTTTT. Its translation: CASSLARWWDESTGELFF.

This chain connects TRBV5-1 to TRBJ2-2; possibly TRBD2 for D (6 bases). The CDR3 has 14 amino acids. The germline V gene has CDR1 SGHRS and CDR2 YFSETQ. Between the trimmed V and J ends, which lost 2 bases and 3 bases, there was a span of 8 bases. The CDR3 protein is CASSFSGDTGELFF. The CDR3 region has the DNA TGCGCCAGCAGCTTCTCGGGGGACACCGGGGAGCTGTTTTTT.

V gene TRBV7-9 combines with J gene TRBJ2-2, with a weak D call TRBD1 (6 bases). The CDR3 is 15 residues long. Germline CDR1 reads SEHNR; CDR2 reads FQNEAQ (reference sequence). V lost 6 bases and J lost 4, with 15 bases in between. As DNA, the CDR3 is TGTGCCAGCAGACTAGGGGGAACTACCACCGGGGAGCTGTTTTTT. Translating gives CASRLGGTTTGELFF. The variable domain in full, with the rest retrieved from reference TRBV7-9 and TRBJ2-2, is DTGVSQNPRHKITKRGQNVTFRCDPISEHNRLYWYRQTLGQGPEFLTYFQNEAQLEKSRLLSDRFSAERPKGSFSTLEIQRTEQGDSAMYLCASRLGGTTTGELFFGEGSRLTVL.

The chain is built from TRBV18 and TRBJ2-3; possible D gene TRBD2, 7 bases. Germline values: CDR1 KGHSH, CDR2 LQKENI. The CDR3 runs 16 residues. Deletions cut 3 bases from V and 2 bases from J, with 15 bases between. CDR3 sequence reads: CASSPGGGLFTDTQYF. In DNA form, the CDR3 reads TGTGCCAGCTCACCGGGAGGGGGGCTTTTCACAGATACGCAGTATTTT.